Below, one T cell receptor (beta chain) is given with its context. Its antigen is unidentified. These data come from a study of T-cell memory formation after mild COVID-19. As for the study in general: The study found TCR clusters largely donor specific.

A single record per CDR3 protein comes from TCRdb applying MiXCR to the 5' RACE reads. Among roughly 86,000 distinct CDR3 sequences listed, more than 10% were seen once. Study results and limitations: Day 15 to 85 contracting clones showed balanced CD4/CD8; later expanders leaned CD4+. Shrinking CD4+ clones were chiefly CM and EM; CD8+ ones were chiefly EMRA. Second-wave clones peaking on day 37 lacked confirmed SARS-CoV-2 specificity.

The receptor was derived from an adult woman who had mild COVID-19 (a few samples of this study predate the infection). Cell type and time point are not known. The source material was PBMCs or a T cell subset sorted from them (not recorded which).

CDR3 nucleotides: TGCGCCAGCAGCCAAGATGCTCTCAGCTCCTACGAGCAGTACTTC. Protein product: CASSQDALSSYEQYF. J is TRBJ2-7 and V is TRBV4-1, with no clear D. Germline values: CDR1 MGHRA, CDR2 YSYEKL. This CDR3 is 15 amino acids long. Trimming shortened V by 0 bases and J by 0 bases, and 9 bases separated the two germline ends.